This entry lists 16 T cell receptor beta chains sequenced from one sample in a study of CXCR3-negative and CXCR3-positive naive CD8 T cells. Antigens for these TCRs are unknown. UMI-tagged TRB cDNA libraries were built via 5' RACE. Reprocessing the 5' RACE reads, TCRdb reports a single entry for every CDR3 protein and omits DNA. The sample has roughly 120,000 distinct CDR3 sequences, and its top ten clones hold roughly 0.59%. Overall study findings and caveats: More hydrophobic TRB CDR3s were found in CXCR3-positive naive cells than in CXCR3-negative naive cells.

Material: naive CXCR3+ CD8+ T cells from blood. The subset was: CD45RO-CCR7+CD27+CD95- naive CD8+ T cells expressing CXCR3 (TNR3+). These receptors were obtained from a human donor in good health. Some clones in this sample may be carry-over from other donors' samples.

This chain links TRBV10-1 with TRBJ1-1; TCRdb outputs TRBD1, but without DNA this stays unchecked. This CDR3 is built from 16 residues. Germline V gene lookup returns CDR1 WNHNN and CDR2 SYGVQD (reference sequence). The CDR3 here is CASSESTGDTNTEAFF.

The chain links TRBV9 to TRBJ2-7; TCRdb reports TRBD1, a call that lacks DNA to check it against. The CDR3 sequence is 13 residues long. Germline lookup yields CDR1 SGDLS and CDR2 YYNGEE. The CDR3 sequence: CASSVAGTDEQYF.

The chain recombines TRBV29-1 with TRBJ2-7; the D call of TRBD2 rests on TCRdb alone, since no DNA is present to check it. Looked up from germline, CDR1 is SQVTM and CDR2 is ANQGSEA. CDR3 length equals 15 residues. The CDR3 spells CSVELAGGPTYEQYF.

The chain has TRBV28 and TRBJ2-2; the D call of TRBD2 rests on TCRdb alone, since no DNA is present to check it. The length of the CDR3 is 16 residues. Germline loops: CDR1 MDHEN, CDR2 SYDVKM. This CDR3 reads CASSLGREGETGELFF. Complete variable domain (other parts from reference TRBV28 and TRBJ2-2): DVKVTQSSRYLVKRTGEKVFLECVQDMDHENMFWYRQDPGLGLRLIYFSYDVKMKEKGDIPEGYSVSREKKERFSLILESASTNQTSMYLCASSLGREGETGELFFGEGSRLTVL.

The CDR3 spells CSVVTASIYGYTF. The V and J genes are TRBV29-1 and TRBJ1-2. This CDR3 has 13 residues. Per the germline V gene, CDR1 is SQVTM and CDR2 is ANQGSEA.

V and J are TRBV29-1 and TRBJ2-1; absent DNA, TCRdb's TRBD1 call cannot be checked. The CDR3 length is 13 residues. Per germline, CDR1 SQVTM and CDR2 ANQGSEA. The CDR3 spells CSAAGWSYNEQFF.

V usage is TRBV27 and J usage is TRBJ2-2. CDR1 and CDR2 from the germline V gene are MNHEY and SMNVEV (reference sequence). This CDR3 has 15 residues. CDR3 loop: CASSTAFINTGELFF.

The chain uses TRBV21-1 and TRBJ1-2; as DNA is missing, the TRBD1 call by TCRdb cannot be tested. TRBV21-1 is a pseudogene segment. The CDR3 consists of 16 residues. CDR3 sequence: CASSKWPNDRSYGYTF.

The V gene is TRBV12-3 or TRBV12-4, the J gene TRBJ2-7. The CDR3 has 12 residues. CDR3: CASSLYAYEQYF.

This chain joins TRBV6-2 or TRBV6-3 and TRBJ2-3. The CDR3 covers 15 residues. CDR1 and CDR2 (germline): MNHEY, SVGEGT. The CDR3 sequence: CATTKMEPSTDTQYF.

This sequence joins TRBV7-8 and TRBJ2-1; TCRdb picks TRBD2, but there is no DNA to check that call. This CDR3 is 14 amino acids long. The germline gives CDR1 SGHVS, CDR2 FQNEAQ. The CDR3 region is CASSLWAGYNEQFF.

The CDR3 sequence is CASSLRAEEQYF. The rearrangement links TRBV7-9 to TRBJ2-7; the TCRdb call, TRBD2, lacks DNA for checking. From germline, CDR1 is SEHNR and CDR2 FQNEAQ (reference sequence). The CDR3 loop spans 12 amino acids.

This sequence joins TRBV7-3 and TRBJ2-3; TCRdb outputs TRBD2, but without DNA this stays unchecked. This CDR3 has 16 residues. The germline V gene has CDR1 SGHTA and CDR2 FQGTGA. The CDR3 spells CASSPLAGLSTDTQYF.

This chain connects TRBV6-2 or TRBV6-3 to TRBJ2-7; the TRBD1 assignment by TCRdb is unverifiable without DNA. The CDR3 length is 14 residues. Germline CDR1 and CDR2: MNHEY and SVGEGT. CDR3 region: CASSYGLGVYEQYF.

This chain connects TRBV11-2 to TRBJ2-1. This CDR3 has 12 residues. Looked up from germline, CDR1 is SGHAT and CDR2 is FQNNGV. CDR3 region: CASSLVLNEQFF.

V and J are TRBV29-1 and TRBJ2-3; TCRdb's D call, TRBD1, is unchecked because there is no DNA. This CDR3 spans 14 amino acids. Germline CDR1 reads SQVTM; CDR2 reads ANQGSEA. The CDR3 here is CSVEEGVRTDTQYF.